The clone carrying this T cell receptor beta chain was found a few times. The record originates from a study of T cells in Graves' hyperthyroidism and ophthalmopathy. TCR beta CDR3 sequences were amplified from RNA transcripts. First-round RT-PCR targeting the TCR CDR3 was performed with the HTBI primer set. TCRdb fed the multiplex PCR reads into MiXCR, producing one record per CDR3 protein. Of 550,000 to 800,000 distinct CDR3 sequences in the sample, 17% were seen once. This CDR3 contains 17 residues. The V segment lost 1 base and the J segment 4 bases; nucleotides outside the gene matches: 10. Germline CDR1 DFQATT, CDR2 SNEGSKA (reference sequence). Aged 18 to 65, the patients had hyperthyroidism that was newly diagnosed and had lasted under 2 months. Based on clinical symptoms, serum thyroxine and TRAb, thyroid ultrasound and orbital computed tomography, diagnoses were reached.

The sample consisted of blood. The V gene is TRBV20-1, the J gene TRBJ2-1, with 10 bases fitting TRBD1. This TCR came from a man in his fifties or sixties with Graves' hyperthyroidism. This CDR3 reads CSARGGTGDPRYNEQFF. CDR3 DNA sequence: TGCAGTGCTAGAGGCGGGACAGGGGATCCGAGATACAATGAGCAGTTCTTC.